Presented here are 5 T cell receptor beta chains from one specimen sequenced in a study of shared clonotypes between healthy human individuals. Clones were read by immunoSEQ multiplex PCR, and TCRdb kept only the in-frame ones, dropping some. Here the sample spans around 2.5 million clones, roughly 93% being singletons. The sample comprised naive CD4+ T cells from PBMCs. This sample's subset: CD45RA+ positively selected. Receptors originate from a man younger than 35 in good health. Some clones in this sample may be carry-over from other donors' samples.

V usage is TRBV2 and J usage is TRBJ2-6; tentatively, D is TRBD1 or TRBD2 (6 bases each). This CDR3 is built from 16 residues. The germline V gene has CDR1 SNHLY and CDR2 FYNNEI. Trimming shortened V by 8 bases and J by 0 bases, and 14 bases separated the two germline ends. The CDR3 DNA follows: TGTGCCAGCCCAAAGGGGGGCCTCTCTGGGGCCAACGTCCTGACTTTC. Translating it yields CASPKGGLSGANVLTF.

The rearrangement joins TRBV27 to TRBJ2-2, with TRBD2 matching 14 bases. The CDR3 length is 18 residues. Germline CDR1 and CDR2: MNHEY and SMNVEV (reference sequence). The V and J ends lost 5 bases and 5 bases, in that order; junction bases with no gene match: 10. CDR3 DNA sequence: TGTGCCAGCAGTCTGACAGGGACTAGCGGGAGAAGGACCGGGGAGCTGTTTTTT. It is translated as CASSLTGTSGRRTGELFF.

The chain links TRBV6-1 to TRBJ1-2; no firm D call. CDR3 length: 15 residues. The V end lost 4 bases, the J end lost 2 bases, and 14 bases lay between the germline ends. Germline CDR1 and CDR2: MNHNS and SASEGT. CDR3 sequence reads: CASSVGVPGNYGYTF. For the CDR3, the DNA is TGTGCCAGCAGTGTAGGAGTGCCGGGGAACTATGGCTACACCTTC.

The CDR3 sequence is CASSLGRRAGELFF. The DNA for the CDR3 is TGTGCCAGCAGCTTAGGACGCAGGGCCGGGGAGCTGTTTTTT. This chain links TRBV7-8 with TRBJ2-2, with D tentatively TRBD1 (5 bases). Germline CDR1 is SGHVS and CDR2 is FQNEAQ. The CDR3 loop spans 14 amino acids. The V gene lost 1 base and the J gene lost 6 bases, with 9 bases spanning the gap.

This clone appeared once. This chain connects TRBV19 to TRBJ1-5; TRBD1 aligns across 9 bases. The V gene end was trimmed by 5 bases and the J gene end by 6 bases; junction bases not matched to a gene: 8. Germline lookup yields CDR1 LNHDA and CDR2 SQIVND (reference sequence). The length of the CDR3 is 15 residues. The CDR3 loop is CASSADRGYGQPQHF. The CDR3 nucleotides are TGTGCCAGTAGTGCCGACAGGGGGTATGGTCAGCCCCAGCATTTT.